The present entry profiles one T cell receptor beta chain with its context. Its target is unknown. The data stem from a study of T cell responses to AZD1222 COVID-19 vaccine. Study results and caveats: Mostly white British, mostly female donors; authors suggested clonal diversity may be underestimated. Mapped onto spike, vaccine-associated CD4 TCRs spanned it and were dominant at 160-218 and 743-854. Breadth and depth of Spike-specific TCRs rose after two AZD1222 doses. Targets within unmutated variant regions were reportedly found for nearly half of spike-specific TCRs.

The CDR3 runs to 15 residues. Between the trimmed V and J ends, which lost 4 bases and 3 bases, there was a span of 15 bases. Germline assignment: CDR1 SGHRS and CDR2 YFSETQ. Assay: immunoSEQ multiplex PCR; the TCRdb copy retains only in-frame clones and omits some. The table lists about 70,000 clones, 75% to 90% of them singletons. The receptor's source is an adult in good health. The chain carries TRBV5-1 and TRBJ2-3; D is perhaps TRBD1 (6 bases). The source was peripheral blood, collected on day 0 of AZD1222 vaccination. The CDR3 loop is CASSLGQGWTDTQYF. DNA of the CDR3: TGCGCCAGCAGCCTGGGGCAGGGGTGGACAGATACGCAGTATTTT.